This passage covers 30 T cell receptor beta chains from one sample sequenced in a study of blood T cell repertoires in COVID-19. TCRdb keeps only in-frame clones here, not all; method: immunoSEQ multiplex PCR. The sample carries under 300,000 clones, about 82% recorded once. Sequenced sample: peripheral blood. These receptors originate from an elderly man with acute or convalescent COVID-19.

The chain uses TRBV7-2 and TRBJ1-1, with D tentatively TRBD1 (5 bases). Deletions cut 5 bases from V and 1 base from J, with 11 bases between. Germline CDR1 SGHTA, CDR2 FQGNSA. The CDR3 has 14 amino acids. CDR3 residues: CASSQGTGNTEAFF. CDR3 bases: TGTGCCAGCAGCCAGGGTACAGGGAACACTGAAGCTTTCTTT.

This rearrangement joins TRBV19 to TRBJ2-5; D remains ambiguous. The germline gives CDR1 LNHDA, CDR2 SQIVND (reference sequence). The CDR3 sequence is 14 residues long. V gave up 1 base and J gave up 2 bases, with 8 bases separating them. The DNA for the CDR3 is TGTGCCAGTAGTATAGTCCCAGGACAAGAGACCCAGTACTTC. Protein product: CASSIVPGQETQYF.

The gene calls are TRBV5-6 and TRBJ2-2; TRBD1 aligns across 7 bases. The CDR3 is 15 amino acids. The germline V gene has CDR1 SGHDT and CDR2 YYEEEE. The V segment lost 4 bases and the J segment 7 bases; nucleotides outside the gene matches: 10. CDR3 in DNA: TGTGCCAGCAGCCTAGGGACAGTTTGGGGCGGGGAGCTGTTTTTT. This translates into CASSLGTVWGGELFF.

This chain uses TRBV23-1 with TRBJ1-5; D not certain. TRBV23-1 is an ORF for which the function is uncertain. V was shortened by 0 bases and J by 2 bases, with 11 bases between the two germline ends. This CDR3 is 16 amino acids long. DNA for the CDR3: TGCGCCAGCAGTCAATCGGGAGGGCTGGGCAATCAGCCCCAGCATTTT. Its translation: CASSQSGGLGNQPQHF.

DNA of the CDR3: TGTGCCAGCAGAGTGAGCTCTGGAAACACCATATATTTT. Residues: CASRVSSGNTIYF. V gene TRBV5-8 combines with J gene TRBJ1-3, with D unresolved. The CDR3 spans 13 residues. Germline lookup yields CDR1 SGHTS and CDR2 YDEGEE. V was cut by 5 bases and J by 0 bases, with 6 bases left in between.

The count of this clone is one. CDR3 coding DNA: TGTGCCAGCAGCTCCCTCTCGGGAACAGACCAGTACTTC. Translated: CASSSLSGTDQYF. V usage is TRBV11-3 and J usage is TRBJ2-7, with D perhaps TRBD2 (5 bases). Germline CDR1 reads SGHNT; CDR2 reads YENEEA. The germline V and J ends were trimmed by 4 bases and 10 bases, with 17 bases remaining between them. The CDR3 length is 13 residues.

As for this clone: The sample has other DNA sequences that encode this CDR3 too. The CDR3 loop is CASSFRGGGYTF. The DNA of the CDR3 is TGTGCCAGCAGTTTCAGGGGTGGCGGCTACACCTTC. The chain couples TRBV28 to TRBJ1-2, with D possibly matching TRBD1 (6 bases). This CDR3 is 12 amino acids long. Trimming took 3 bases from V and 8 from J, leaving 10 bases between them. CDR1 MDHEN and CDR2 SYDVKM come from the germline V gene.

V gene TRBV7-9 combines with J gene TRBJ1-1; no definite D call. Trimming took 6 bases from V and 3 from J, leaving 14 bases between them. CDR1 is SEHNR and CDR2 is FQNEAQ in the germline V gene (reference sequence). The CDR3 spans 14 residues. In DNA form, the CDR3 reads TGTGCCAGCAGGTTCGCGTTGTCGGACACTGAAGCTTTCTTT. It encodes CASRFALSDTEAFF.

This clone appeared once. This chain links TRBV24-1 with TRBJ2-6; 7 bases line up with TRBD1. J lost 1 base, V lost 7 bases, and 6 bases had no gene match. This CDR3 is 16 amino acids long. Germline V lookup: CDR1 KGHDR, CDR2 SFDVKD. The CDR3 loop reads CATSWTGPSGANVLTF. In nucleotides, the CDR3 is TGTGCCACCAGCTGGACAGGCCCGTCTGGGGCCAACGTCCTGACTTTC.

This clone has only one observation. The chain has TRBV6-1 and TRBJ2-5; 8 nucleotides match TRBD1. The V gene's germline CDR1 is MNHNS and CDR2 SASEGT. The CDR3 consists of 16 residues. With V trimmed by 2 bases and J by 1 base, 6 bases remained unmatched. The CDR3 reads CASSEKPTGAQETQYF. In DNA, the CDR3 is TGTGCCAGCAGTGAAAAACCGACAGGGGCCCAAGAGACCCAGTACTTC.

The chain carries TRBV25-1 and TRBJ2-1, with 7 bases aligning to TRBD2. The CDR3 extends over 13 amino acids. Looked up from germline, CDR1 is MGHDK and CDR2 is SYGVNS. Trimming cost V 7 bases and J 3 bases; bases outside gene matches: 3. For the CDR3, the DNA is TGTGCCAGCACTAGCGGCCTCTACAATGAGCAGTTCTTC. This translates into CASTSGLYNEQFF. Filled out from reference TRBV25-1 and TRBJ2-1, the complete variable domain reads EADIYQTPRYLVIGTGKKITLECSQTMGHDKMYWYQQDPGMELHLIHYSYGVNSTEKGDLSSESTVSRIRTEHFPLTLESARPSHTSQYLCASTSGLYNEQFFGPGTRLTVL.

The table lists this clone with a count of one. The chain combines TRBV28 with TRBJ2-5; TRBD1 matches 7 bases. Per the germline V gene, CDR1 is MDHEN and CDR2 is SYDVKM. J gave up 6 bases and V 5 bases, and 9 bases lay outside the gene matches. This CDR3 region has 14 residues. The CDR3 loop reads CASSLQGPPQTQYF. The CDR3 DNA is TGTGCCAGCAGTCTACAGGGGCCCCCCCAGACCCAGTACTTC.

Concerning this clone itself: This specimen includes other DNA sequences encoding the same CDR3. The chain carries TRBV28 and TRBJ2-7; weak D call: TRBD2 (7 bases). The CDR3 contains 13 residues. Trimming took off 8 bases at V and 4 bases at J, with 15 bases between the two ends. Germline V gives CDR1 MDHEN, CDR2 SYDVKM. The CDR3 nucleotides read TGTGCCAGCTCATCGGGGGGCAGGTACGAGCAGTACTTC. The encoded protein is CASSSGGRYEQYF.

The chain is built from TRBV27 and TRBJ1-1, with 7 bases aligning to TRBD1. The CDR3 length is 14 residues. J lost 5 bases, V lost 5 bases, and 8 bases had no gene match. Germline V CDR1 and CDR2: MNHEY, SMNVEV (reference sequence). CDR3 in amino acids: CASSRQGSLTEAFF. The CDR3 DNA sequence: TGTGCCAGCAGTCGACAGGGCTCACTAACTGAAGCTTTCTTT.

This clone appeared a single time. The genes are TRBV6-5 and TRBJ1-6; perhaps TRBD1 as D (5 bases). CDR3 length: 15 amino acids. The germline V and J ends were trimmed by 8 bases and 6 bases, with 17 bases remaining between them. Looked up from germline, CDR1 is MNHEY and CDR2 is SVGAGI. The CDR3 bases are TGTGCCAGCTTACGGGGCGTGGGGGGTAATTCACCCCTCCACTTT. Translated, it gives CASLRGVGGNSPLHF.

The chain joins TRBV25-1 to TRBJ1-1; D is uncertain. Deletions cut 3 bases from V and 11 bases from J, with 13 bases between. The CDR3 has 12 residues. Germline V lookup: CDR1 MGHDK, CDR2 SYGVNS. The CDR3 sequence: CASSDPNQWAFF. The DNA for the CDR3 is TGTGCCAGCAGTGATCCAAACCAGTGGGCTTTCTTT.

This sequence joins TRBV19 and TRBJ1-1, with 11 bases that match TRBD1. The trim removed 5 bases at V and 10 bases at J, leaving 3 bases unmatched. CDR3 size: 12 residues. Germline CDR1 and CDR2: LNHDA and SQIVND (reference sequence). The CDR3 DNA is TGTGCCAGTAGTCCCGGGACAGGGGGAGCTTTCTTT. Amino acid sequence: CASSPGTGGAFF.

J is TRBJ2-7 and V is TRBV5-1, with a possible D match to TRBD2 (6 bases). Trimming removed 1 base from V and 6 bases from J, with 14 bases in between. The CDR3 totals 14 residues. Germline CDR1 SGHRS, CDR2 YFSETQ. The CDR3 loop reads CASSLTSRAFEQYF. The CDR3 region has the DNA TGCGCCAGCAGCTTGACTAGCCGCGCCTTCGAGCAGTACTTC.

A word on this clone: Other DNA sequences from this sample encode an identical CDR3 as well. The V and J genes are TRBV28 and TRBJ1-2; unclear D gene. CDR1 and CDR2 from the germline V gene are MDHEN and SYDVKM. The CDR3 consists of 12 residues. V was clipped by 7 bases and J by 5 bases, with 11 bases between them. CDR3 loop: CASTQGSYGYTF. The CDR3 nucleotides are TGTGCCAGCACCCAAGGGAGTTATGGCTACACCTTC.

V is TRBV4-1 and J is TRBJ1-1; the D gene is possibly TRBD1 (5 bases). The CDR3 is made up of 16 amino acids. The germline V and J ends were trimmed by 7 bases and 1 base, with 19 bases remaining between them. The V gene's germline CDR1 is MGHRA and CDR2 YSYEKL. CDR3 amino acids: CASIGFGTKGNTEAFF. DNA of the CDR3: TGCGCCAGCATCGGATTTGGGACTAAAGGGAACACTGAAGCTTTCTTT.

This clone appeared a few times. This chain joins TRBV6-1 and TRBJ1-5, with 7 bases fitting TRBD1. This CDR3 has 14 residues. Unmatched junction bases numbered 6, after V lost 2 bases and J lost 8 bases. Per the germline V gene, CDR1 is MNHNS and CDR2 is SASEGT. The CDR3 sequence is CASSELYRGEPQHF. CDR3 nucleotide sequence: TGTGCCAGCAGTGAATTGTACAGGGGCGAGCCCCAGCATTTT.

The chain couples TRBV9 to TRBJ2-1, with D possibly matching TRBD1 (5 bases). The CDR3 runs to 15 residues. Trimming took 3 bases from V and 15 from J, leaving 25 bases between them. CDR1 and CDR2 from the germline V gene are SGDLS and YYNGEE. The DNA of the CDR3 is TGTGCCAGCAGCGAAATGGACACCCAGGTGGCTAGACTGTTCTTC. This sequence encodes CASSEMDTQVARLFF.

Concerning this clone itself: At one of its ends the junction is not consistent with the germline gene, which may arise from a read error. V and J are TRBV3-1 (or the pseudogene TRBV3-2) and TRBJ2-7; 8 nucleotides agree with TRBD2. This CDR3 is 13 amino acids long. Germline V gene sequence: CDR1 LGHDT, CDR2 YNNKEL (reference sequence). The CDR3 is CARSRGGVYEQYF. CDR3 sequence (DNA): TGTGCCCGCAGCCGGGGGGGGGTCTACGAGCAGTACTTC.

V gene TRBV28 combines with J gene TRBJ2-7, with 8 bases fitting TRBD1. This CDR3 has 13 residues. In germline, CDR1 is MDHEN, CDR2 SYDVKM. V shed 6 bases and J 4 bases; nucleotides not matched to a gene: 5. CDR3: CASRQGAKYEQYF. Written as DNA, the CDR3 is TGTGCCAGCAGGCAGGGGGCAAAGTACGAGCAGTACTTC.

Only one count was recorded for this clone. CDR3 amino acids: CASRGRQGYNEQFF. CDR3 nucleotide sequence: TGTGCCAGCAGGGGGAGACAGGGTTACAATGAGCAGTTCTTC. The chain is built from TRBV2 and TRBJ2-1; TRBD1 aligns across 7 bases. The germline gives CDR1 SNHLY, CDR2 FYNNEI. Trimming removed 6 bases from V and 4 bases from J; junction bases left unmatched: 6. The CDR3 sequence is 14 residues long.

The chain recombines TRBV14 with TRBJ1-3, with 8 bases aligning to TRBD1. Per the germline V gene, CDR1 is SGHDN and CDR2 is FVKESK. The CDR3 sequence is 15 residues long. Trimming cost V 5 bases and J 0 bases; bases outside gene matches: 3. CDR3 in DNA: TGTGCCAGCAGCTTGGGACAGGCCTCTGGAAACACCATATATTTT. This sequence encodes CASSLGQASGNTIYF. Full variable domain (rest looked up from reference TRBV14 and TRBJ1-3): EAGVTQFPSHSVIEKGQTVTLRCDPISGHDNLYWYRRVMGKEIKFLLHFVKESKQDESGMPNNRFLAERTGGTYSTLKVQPAELEDSGVYFCASSLGQASGNTIYFGEGSWLTVV.

The chain uses TRBV5-1 and TRBJ2-7, with D perhaps TRBD1 (6 bases). Trimming removed 0 bases from V and 3 bases from J, with 10 bases in between. Germline values: CDR1 SGHRS, CDR2 YFSETQ. CDR3 length: 14 residues. The CDR3 DNA follows: TGCGCCAGCAGCTTGGACCCACAGGGCTACGAGCAGTACTTC. This gives the protein CASSLDPQGYEQYF.

This clone was seen a single time. This chain uses TRBV20-1 with TRBJ2-1; TRBD2 aligns across 9 bases. Germline V gene lookup returns CDR1 DFQATT and CDR2 SNEGSKA (reference sequence). V shed 3 bases, J shed 13 bases, and the junction held 4 bases outside the gene matches. This CDR3 spans 11 amino acids. This CDR3 reads CSASLAGTQFF. Here the CDR3 DNA reads TGCAGTGCTAGTCTAGCGGGGACCCAGTTCTTC.

The rearrangement links TRBV28 to TRBJ2-7; TRBD1 matches 9 bases. The J segment lost 1 base and the V segment lost 2 bases, leaving 9 bases of the junction unmatched. The length of the CDR3 is 17 residues. In germline, CDR1 is MDHEN, CDR2 SYDVKM. CDR3 in DNA: TGTGCCAGCAGTTTACGCCTCGGACAGGGGATGTCCTACGAGCAGTACTTC. This sequence encodes CASSLRLGQGMSYEQYF.

This chain links TRBV28 with TRBJ1-5, with unresolved D. Germline CDR1 MDHEN, CDR2 SYDVKM. V was clipped by 3 bases and J by 0 bases, with 9 bases between them. The CDR3 length is 15 residues. CDR3 loop: CASSFTQLSNQPQHF. CDR3 in DNA: TGTGCCAGCAGTTTTACACAGCTTAGCAATCAGCCCCAGCATTTT.